Below, one T cell receptor beta chain is given with its context. The data were obtained in a study of T cell clones after liver transplantation. Study information: Until 12-24 months post-transplant, subjects got standard immunosuppression and no induction. Samples came pre-transplant, pre-randomization before withdrawal, and post-randomization after withdrawal ended. Tolerance: complete withdrawal held at least one year, liver enzymes staying within twice normal.

Trimming removed 3 bases at V and 9 bases at J, with 16 bases between. Looked up from germline, CDR1 is SGHRS and CDR2 is YFSETQ. The CDR3 is 14 amino acids. The data were produced by immunoSEQ multiplex PCR, yet TCRdb's version contains in-frame clones alone and is incomplete. The table records 65,000 to 85,000 clones, around 84% of them present only once. The sample in question was CD4+ T cells from blood, obtained around 50 months after liver transplant. This TCR came from a human patient who received a liver transplant. Certain T cells may be donor cells from the graft. The rearrangement uses TRBV5-1 and TRBJ2-1; D is ambiguous. The CDR3 DNA sequence: TGCGCCAGCAGCTACTCCCCCCGTAGTGGTGAGCAGTTCTTC. Its translation is CASSYSPRSGEQFF.